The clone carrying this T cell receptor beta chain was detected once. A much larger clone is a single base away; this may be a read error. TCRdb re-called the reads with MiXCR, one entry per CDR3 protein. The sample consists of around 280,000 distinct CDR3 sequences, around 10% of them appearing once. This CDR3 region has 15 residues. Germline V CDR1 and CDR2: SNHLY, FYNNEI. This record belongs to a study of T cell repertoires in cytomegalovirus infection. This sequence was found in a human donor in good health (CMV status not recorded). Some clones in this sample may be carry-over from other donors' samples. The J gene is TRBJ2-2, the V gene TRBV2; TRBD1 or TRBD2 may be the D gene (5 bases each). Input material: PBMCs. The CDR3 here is CVSTPTELGVRELFF. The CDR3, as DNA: TGTGTCAGCACTCCGACCGAACTAGGGGTCCGGGAGCTGTTTTTT.